This TCR beta chain was sequenced during a study of shared clonotypes between healthy human individuals. Study findings and constraints: Clonotypes that were shared across four donors made up around 5% of naive CD4 clonotypes.

The protocol was immunoSEQ multiplex PCR, while the TCRdb copy is restricted to in-frame clones and leaves out a portion. The sample includes some 600,000 clones, 90% to 97% of them seen just once. Naive CD8 populations comprised CD45RO-negative cells positively selected for CCR7, excluding terminally differentiated effector memory CD45RA+ cells. A word on this clone: Its antigen remains unknown.

The sequenced sample consisted of naive CD8+ T cells sorted from blood. This TCR derives from a woman under 40 in good health.

CDR3 bases: TGCGCCAGCAGCCAACCGGGACAGATATTAGCCAAAAACATTCAGTACTTC. It specifies CASSQPGQILAKNIQYF. This chain joins TRBV4-1 and TRBJ2-4, with 7 nucleotides matching TRBD1. Germline V CDR1 and CDR2: MGHRA, YSYEKL. V shed 2 bases, J shed 0 bases, and the junction held 7 bases outside the gene matches. This CDR3 has 17 residues.